Detailed here is one T cell receptor beta chain. Its antigen is not known. This sample is part of a study of T cell responses to AZD1222 COVID-19 vaccine. Study background: Combined were second doses at about 4 or about 12 weeks.

Study outcomes and limitations: White British ancestry dominated among donors, who included more females, and clonal diversity was possibly underestimated. Baseline antibody screening turned up just a handful of seropositive AZD1222 recipients. A reported finding is that nearly half of spike-specific TCRs target unmutated variant regions.

Profiling relied on immunoSEQ multiplex PCR, and the TCRdb table lists in-frame clones only, not all of them. Altogether about 76,000 clones are present, 90% being singletons, with the ten largest covering 3.5% to 5%. This CDR3 spans 12 amino acids. V shed 4 bases and J shed 5 bases, with 8 bases lying between them. Germline CDR1 reads SGHNT; CDR2 reads YYREEE (reference sequence). Specimen: peripheral blood, collected on day 0 of AZD1222 vaccination. The sequence derives from an adult in good health. The chain links TRBV5-4 to TRBJ2-3; D call uncertain. CDR3 DNA: TGTGCCAGCAGCGCTCAGCGAGATACGCAGTATTTT. Translation: CASSAQRDTQYF.